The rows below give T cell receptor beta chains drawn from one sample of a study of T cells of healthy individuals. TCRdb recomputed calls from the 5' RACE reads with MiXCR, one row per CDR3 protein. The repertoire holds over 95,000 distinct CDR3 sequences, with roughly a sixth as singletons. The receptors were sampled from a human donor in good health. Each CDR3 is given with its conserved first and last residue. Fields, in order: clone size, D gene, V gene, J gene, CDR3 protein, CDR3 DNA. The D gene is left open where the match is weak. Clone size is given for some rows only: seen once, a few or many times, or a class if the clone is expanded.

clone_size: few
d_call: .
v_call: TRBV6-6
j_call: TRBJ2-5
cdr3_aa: CASSYSELQETQYF
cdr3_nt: TGTGCCAGCAGTTACTCGGAACTCCAAGAGACCCAGTACTTC

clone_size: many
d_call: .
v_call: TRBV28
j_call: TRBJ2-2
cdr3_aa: CASRGTGNTGELFF
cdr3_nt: TGTGCCAGCAGGGGCACAGGGAACACCGGGGAGCTGTTTTTT

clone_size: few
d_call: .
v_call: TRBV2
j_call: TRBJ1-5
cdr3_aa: CASSGGEGGQPQHF
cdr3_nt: TGTGCCAGCAGTGGAGGGGAGGGCGGTCAGCCCCAGCATTTT

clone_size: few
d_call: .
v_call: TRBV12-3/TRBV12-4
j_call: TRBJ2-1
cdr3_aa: CASSLMGLAWGEQFF
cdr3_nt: TGTGCCAGCAGTTTAATGGGGCTAGCGTGGGGTGAGCAGTTCTTC

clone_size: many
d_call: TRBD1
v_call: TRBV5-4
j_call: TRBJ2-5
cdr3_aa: CASSPGTGQETQYF
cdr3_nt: TGTGCCAGCAGCCCGGGGACAGGGCAAGAGACCCAGTACTTC

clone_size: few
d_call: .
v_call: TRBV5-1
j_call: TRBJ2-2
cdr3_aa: CASSQQGNTGELFF
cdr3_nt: TGCGCCAGCAGTCAACAGGGTAACACCGGGGAGCTGTTTTTT

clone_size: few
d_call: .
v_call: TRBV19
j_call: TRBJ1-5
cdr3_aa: CASKQSRHQPQHF
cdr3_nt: TGTGCCAGTAAACAATCTCGCCATCAGCCCCAGCATTTT

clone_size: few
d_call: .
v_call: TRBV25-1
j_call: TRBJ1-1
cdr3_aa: CASSYQGPAEAFF
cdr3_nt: TGTGCCAGCAGTTACCAGGGGCCGGCTGAAGCTTTCTTT

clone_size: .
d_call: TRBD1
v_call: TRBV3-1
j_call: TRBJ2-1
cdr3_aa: CASSPDRGMVNEQFF
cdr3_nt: TGTGCCAGCAGCCCCGACAGGGGAATGGTGAATGAGCAGTTCTTC

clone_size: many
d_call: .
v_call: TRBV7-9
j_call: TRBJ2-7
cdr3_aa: CASSSTGYEQYF
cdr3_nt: TGTGCCAGCAGCTCCACAGGGTACGAGCAGTACTTC

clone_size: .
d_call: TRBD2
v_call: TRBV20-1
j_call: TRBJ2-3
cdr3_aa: CSARDWATSGTDTQYF
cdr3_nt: TGCAGTGCTAGAGATTGGGCGACTAGCGGCACAGATACGCAGTATTTT

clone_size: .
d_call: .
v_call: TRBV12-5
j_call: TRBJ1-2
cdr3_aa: CASGLTPSNYGYTF
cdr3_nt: TGTGCTAGTGGTTTAACACCTTCTAACTATGGCTACACCTTC

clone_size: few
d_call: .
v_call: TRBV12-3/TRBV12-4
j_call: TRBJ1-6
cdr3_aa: CASSLDGNSPLHF
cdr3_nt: TGTGCCAGCAGTCTGGACGGTAATTCACCCCTCCACTTT

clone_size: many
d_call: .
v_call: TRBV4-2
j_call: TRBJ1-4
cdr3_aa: CASSRESVRPSATNEKLFF
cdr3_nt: TGTGCCAGCAGCCGGGAGTCTGTAAGGCCTTCTGCAACTAATGAAAAACTGTTTTTT

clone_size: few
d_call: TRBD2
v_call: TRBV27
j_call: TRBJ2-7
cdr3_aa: CASSSTGRWYEQYF
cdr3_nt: TGTGCCAGCAGTTCGACCGGGAGGTGGTACGAGCAGTACTTC

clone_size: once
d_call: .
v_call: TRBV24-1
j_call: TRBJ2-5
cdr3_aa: CATSDPTGEGETQYF
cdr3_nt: TGTGCCACCAGTGATCCGACAGGGGAGGGGGAGACCCAGTACTTC

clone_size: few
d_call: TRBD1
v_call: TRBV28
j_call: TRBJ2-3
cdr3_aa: CASSFRDRGSLTDTQYF
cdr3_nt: TGTGCCAGCAGTTTTCGGGACAGGGGAAGCCTCACAGATACGCAGTATTTT

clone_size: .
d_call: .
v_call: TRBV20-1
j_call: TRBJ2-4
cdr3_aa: CSGWHPKNIQYF
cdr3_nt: TGCAGTGGGTGGCACCCCAAAAACATTCAGTACTTC

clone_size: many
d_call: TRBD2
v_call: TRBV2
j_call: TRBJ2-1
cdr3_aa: CASSELAGGTYNEQFF
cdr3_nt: TGTGCCAGCAGTGAATTAGCGGGGGGGACCTACAATGAGCAGTTCTTC

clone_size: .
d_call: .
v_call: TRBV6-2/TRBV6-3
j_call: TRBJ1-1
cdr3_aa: CASRVGTEAFF
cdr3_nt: TGTGCCAGCAGGGTCGGGACCGAAGCTTTCTTT

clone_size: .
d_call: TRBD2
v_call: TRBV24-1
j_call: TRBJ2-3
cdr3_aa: CATSDLQSSGGRTDTQYF
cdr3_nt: TGTGCCACCAGTGATTTGCAGTCCAGCGGGGGCCGCACAGATACGCAGTATTTT

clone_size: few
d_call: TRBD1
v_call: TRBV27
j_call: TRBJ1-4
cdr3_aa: CASTWTGGDEKLFF
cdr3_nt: TGTGCCAGCACCTGGACAGGGGGAGATGAAAAACTGTTTTTT

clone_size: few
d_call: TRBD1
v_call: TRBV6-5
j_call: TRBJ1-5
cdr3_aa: CASSYGRGQQPQHF
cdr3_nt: TGTGCCAGCAGTTACGGCAGGGGGCAACAGCCCCAGCATTTT

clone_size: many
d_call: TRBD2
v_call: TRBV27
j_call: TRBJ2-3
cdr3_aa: CASGRLAGPSTDTQYF
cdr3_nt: TGTGCCAGCGGGAGACTAGCGGGTCCTAGCACAGATACGCAGTATTTT

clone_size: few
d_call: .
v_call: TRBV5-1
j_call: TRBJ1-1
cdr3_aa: CASSTGQNTEAFF
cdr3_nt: TGCGCCAGCAGCACCGGACAGAACACTGAAGCTTTCTTT

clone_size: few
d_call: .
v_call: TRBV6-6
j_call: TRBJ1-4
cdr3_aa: CASRDPNEKLFF
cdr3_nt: TGTGCCAGCAGGGATCCTAATGAAAAACTGTTTTTT

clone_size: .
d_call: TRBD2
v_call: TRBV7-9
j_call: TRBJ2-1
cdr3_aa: CASSTLRGGNEQFF
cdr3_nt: TGTGCCAGCAGCACTCTTCGGGGGGGGAATGAGCAGTTCTTC

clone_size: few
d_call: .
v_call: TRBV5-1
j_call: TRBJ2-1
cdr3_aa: CASSLGRRGDEQFF
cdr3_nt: TGCGCCAGCAGCTTGGGACGCCGAGGGGATGAGCAGTTCTTC

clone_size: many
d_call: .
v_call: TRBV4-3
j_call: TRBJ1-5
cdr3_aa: CASSQDSAGYQPQHF
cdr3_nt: TGCGCCAGCAGCCAAGATTCTGCCGGATATCAGCCCCAGCATTTT

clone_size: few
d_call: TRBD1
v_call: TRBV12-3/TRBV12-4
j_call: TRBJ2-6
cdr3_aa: CASSLASTGSVLTF
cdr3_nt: TGTGCCAGCAGTTTAGCGTCGACAGGGAGCGTCCTGACTTTC

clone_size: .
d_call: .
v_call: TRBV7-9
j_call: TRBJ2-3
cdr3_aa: CASSLGRFPDTQYF
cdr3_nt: TGTGCCAGCAGCTTAGGGCGATTCCCAGATACGCAGTATTTT

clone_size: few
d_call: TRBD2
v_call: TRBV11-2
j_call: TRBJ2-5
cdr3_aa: CASSLDPTSGSETQYF
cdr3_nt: TGTGCCAGCAGCTTAGACCCGACTAGCGGGAGTGAGACCCAGTACTTC

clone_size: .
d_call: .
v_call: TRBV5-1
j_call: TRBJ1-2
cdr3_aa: CASSLPEGHGYTF
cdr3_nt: TGCGCCAGCAGCTTGCCCGAGGGCCATGGCTACACCTTC

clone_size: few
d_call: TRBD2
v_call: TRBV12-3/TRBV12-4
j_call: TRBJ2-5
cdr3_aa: CASTLGGAGQETQYF
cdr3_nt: TGTGCCAGCACCTTGGGAGGGGCTGGGCAAGAGACCCAGTACTTC

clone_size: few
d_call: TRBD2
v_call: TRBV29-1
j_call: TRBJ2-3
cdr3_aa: CSVAGGASDTQYF
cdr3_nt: TGCAGCGTTGCCGGGGGGGCCTCAGATACGCAGTATTTT

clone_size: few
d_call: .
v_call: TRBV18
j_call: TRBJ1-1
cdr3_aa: CASSLSNRVNTEAFF
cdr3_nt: TGTGCCAGCTCACTCTCCAACAGGGTGAACACTGAAGCTTTCTTT

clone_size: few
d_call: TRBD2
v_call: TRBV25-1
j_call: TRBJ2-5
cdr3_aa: CASSEGGIQETQYF
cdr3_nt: TGTGCCAGCAGTGAGGGGGGGATCCAAGAGACCCAGTACTTC

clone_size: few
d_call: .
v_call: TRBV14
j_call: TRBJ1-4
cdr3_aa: CASSQEFAPEKLFF
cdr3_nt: TGTGCCAGCAGCCAAGAGTTCGCCCCTGAAAAACTGTTTTTT

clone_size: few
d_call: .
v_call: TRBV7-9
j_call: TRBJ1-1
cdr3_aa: CASSKQGSTEAFF
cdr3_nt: TGTGCCAGCAGCAAACAAGGTAGCACTGAAGCTTTCTTT

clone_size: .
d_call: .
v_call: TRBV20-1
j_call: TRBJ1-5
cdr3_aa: CSARSGPVGNQPQHF
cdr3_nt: TGCAGTGCTAGAAGCGGTCCTGTGGGAAATCAGCCCCAGCATTTT

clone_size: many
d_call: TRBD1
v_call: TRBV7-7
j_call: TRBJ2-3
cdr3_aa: CASSMTTGGDTQYF
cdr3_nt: TGTGCTAGCAGCATGACCACAGGGGGCGATACGCAGTATTTT

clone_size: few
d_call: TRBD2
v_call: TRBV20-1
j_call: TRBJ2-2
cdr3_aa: CSATREPLAGTNTGELFF
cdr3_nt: TGCAGTGCAACAAGGGAACCCCTAGCGGGAACGAACACCGGGGAGCTGTTTTTT

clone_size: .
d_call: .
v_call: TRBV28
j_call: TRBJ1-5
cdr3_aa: CASSLWPGACNQPQHF
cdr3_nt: TGTGCCAGCAGCCTCTGGCCGGGCGCTTGCAATCAGCCCCAGCATTTT

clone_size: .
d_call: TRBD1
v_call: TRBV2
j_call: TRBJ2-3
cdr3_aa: CASTGTGYTDTQYF
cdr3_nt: TGTGCCAGCACCGGGACAGGGTACACAGATACGCAGTATTTT

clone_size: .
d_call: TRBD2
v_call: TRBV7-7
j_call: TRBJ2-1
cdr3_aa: CASSKGLAGDLVF
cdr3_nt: TGTGCTAGCAGCAAGGGACTAGCGGGAGATCTGGTCTTC

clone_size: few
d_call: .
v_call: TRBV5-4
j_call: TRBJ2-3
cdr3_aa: CASSLGGITDTQYF
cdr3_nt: TGTGCCAGCAGCTTGGGAGGGATCACAGATACGCAGTATTTT

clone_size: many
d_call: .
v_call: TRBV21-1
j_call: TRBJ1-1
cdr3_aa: CASSKDRGTAFF
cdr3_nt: TGTGCCAGCAGCAAAGACAGGGGGACAGCTTTCTTT

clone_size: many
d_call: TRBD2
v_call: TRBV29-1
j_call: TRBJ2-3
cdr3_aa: CSVALAGDAGITDTQYF
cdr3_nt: TGCAGCGTTGCCCTAGCGGGAGATGCCGGTATCACAGATACGCAGTATTTT

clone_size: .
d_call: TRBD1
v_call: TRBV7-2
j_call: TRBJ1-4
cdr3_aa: CASRKGAGEKLFF
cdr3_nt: TGTGCCAGCAGAAAGGGGGCAGGTGAAAAACTGTTTTTT

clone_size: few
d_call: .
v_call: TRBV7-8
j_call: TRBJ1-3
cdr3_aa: CASSLSWGAYGNTIYF
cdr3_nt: TGTGCCAGCAGCTTATCTTGGGGGGCGTATGGAAACACCATATATTTT

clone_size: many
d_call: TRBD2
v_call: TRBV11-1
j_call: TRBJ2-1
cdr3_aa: CASSKTSGSFNEQFF
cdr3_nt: TGTGCCAGCAGCAAGACTAGCGGGAGTTTCAATGAGCAGTTCTTC

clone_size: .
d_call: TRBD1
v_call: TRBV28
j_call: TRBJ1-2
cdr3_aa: CASRITGTGGMGGYTF
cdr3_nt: TGTGCCAGCAGAATCACCGGGACAGGGGGCATGGGTGGCTACACCTTC

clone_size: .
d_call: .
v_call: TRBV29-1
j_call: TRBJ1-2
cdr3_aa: CSVEDSANYGYTF
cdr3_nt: TGCAGCGTTGAAGATTCGGCTAACTATGGCTACACCTTC

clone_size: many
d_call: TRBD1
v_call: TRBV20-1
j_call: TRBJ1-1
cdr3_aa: CSARDPWGKTGPTEAFF
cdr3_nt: TGCAGTGCTAGAGACCCGTGGGGTAAGACAGGGCCCACTGAAGCTTTCTTT

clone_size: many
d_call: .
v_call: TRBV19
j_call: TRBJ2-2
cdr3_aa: CASSNLYGTGELFF
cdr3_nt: TGTGCCAGTAGTAATCTGTACGGGACCGGGGAGCTGTTTTTT

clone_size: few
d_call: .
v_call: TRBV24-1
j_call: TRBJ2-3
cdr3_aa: CATSDGSTDTQYF
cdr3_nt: TGTGCCACCAGTGACGGCTCCACAGATACGCAGTATTTT

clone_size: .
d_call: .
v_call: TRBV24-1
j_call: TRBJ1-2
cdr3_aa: CATSDLQYGGYTF
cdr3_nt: TGTGCCACCAGTGATTTGCAATATGGCGGCTACACCTTC